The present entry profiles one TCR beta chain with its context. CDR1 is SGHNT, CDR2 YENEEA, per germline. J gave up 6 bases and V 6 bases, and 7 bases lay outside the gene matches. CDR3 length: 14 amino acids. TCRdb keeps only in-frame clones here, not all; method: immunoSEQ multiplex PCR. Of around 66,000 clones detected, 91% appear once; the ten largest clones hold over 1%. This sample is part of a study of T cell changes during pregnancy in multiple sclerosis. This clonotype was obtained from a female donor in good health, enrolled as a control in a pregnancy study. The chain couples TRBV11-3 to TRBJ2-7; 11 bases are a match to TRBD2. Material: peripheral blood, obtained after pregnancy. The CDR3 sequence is CASSSGTSGLEQYF. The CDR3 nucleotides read TGTGCCAGCAGTTCCGGGACTAGCGGACTCGAGCAGTACTTC.